This T cell receptor (beta chain) came from a study of blood T cells in healthy people across ages. A sample-barcoded 5' primer and a J-beta primer mix were used in a second PCR of about 7 to 11 cycles. MiXCR, run by TCRdb on the 5' RACE reads, gives a single entry per CDR3 protein. Of about 800,000 distinct CDR3 sequences in the sample, about three fifths are singletons; the top ten hold roughly 20%. Trimming pared 1 base from V and 2 bases from J, leaving 14 bases between. The germline V gene has CDR1 SGHRS and CDR2 YFSETQ. The CDR3 length is 16 residues. This TCR was sampled from a man aged 25-40 years in good health. Specimen: blood. The V and J genes are TRBV5-1 and TRBJ2-3; tentative D call: TRBD1 (6 bases). This CDR3 reads CASSLPSTGTTDTQYF. CDR3 sequence (DNA): TGCGCCAGCAGCTTGCCCTCGACAGGTACCACAGATACGCAGTATTTT.